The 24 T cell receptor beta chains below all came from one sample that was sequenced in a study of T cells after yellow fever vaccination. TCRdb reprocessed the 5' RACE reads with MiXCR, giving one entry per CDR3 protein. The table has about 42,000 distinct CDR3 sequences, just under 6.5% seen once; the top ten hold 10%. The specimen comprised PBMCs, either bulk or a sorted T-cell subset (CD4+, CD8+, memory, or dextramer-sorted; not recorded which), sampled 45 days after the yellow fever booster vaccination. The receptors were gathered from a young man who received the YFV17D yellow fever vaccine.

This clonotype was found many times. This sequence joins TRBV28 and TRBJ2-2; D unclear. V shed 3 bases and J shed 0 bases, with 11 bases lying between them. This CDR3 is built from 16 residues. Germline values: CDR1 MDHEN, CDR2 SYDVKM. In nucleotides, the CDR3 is TGTGCCAGCAGTTTTCGTCTGGTATCGAACACCGGGGAGCTGTTTTTT. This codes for CASSFRLVSNTGELFF.

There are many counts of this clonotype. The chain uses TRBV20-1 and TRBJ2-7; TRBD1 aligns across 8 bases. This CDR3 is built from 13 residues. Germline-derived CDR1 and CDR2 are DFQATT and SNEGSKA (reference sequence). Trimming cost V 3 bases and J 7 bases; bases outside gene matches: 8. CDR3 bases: TGCAGTGCTAGCGAGACAGGGGTAGGGGAGCAGTACTTC. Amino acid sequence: CSASETGVGEQYF.

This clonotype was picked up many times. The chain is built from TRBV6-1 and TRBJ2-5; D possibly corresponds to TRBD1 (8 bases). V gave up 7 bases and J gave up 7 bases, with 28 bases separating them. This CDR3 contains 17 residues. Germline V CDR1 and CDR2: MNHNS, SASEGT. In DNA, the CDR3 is TGTGCCAGCACCCCCTCGCCTGAACAGGGGGGGCTAGTGACCCAGTACTTC. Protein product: CASTPSPEQGGLVTQYF.

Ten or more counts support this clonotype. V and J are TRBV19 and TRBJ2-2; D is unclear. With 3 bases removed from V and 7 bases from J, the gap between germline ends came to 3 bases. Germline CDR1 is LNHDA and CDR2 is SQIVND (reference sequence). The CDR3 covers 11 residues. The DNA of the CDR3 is TGTGCCAGTAGTATGCTCGGGGAGCTGTTTTTT. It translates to CASSMLGELFF.

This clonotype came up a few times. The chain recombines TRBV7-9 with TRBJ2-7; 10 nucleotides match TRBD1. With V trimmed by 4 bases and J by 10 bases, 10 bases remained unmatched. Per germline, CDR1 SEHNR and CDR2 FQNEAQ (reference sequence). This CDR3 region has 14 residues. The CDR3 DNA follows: TGTGCCAGCAGCTCCGGGACAGGGGAGCTCGACCAGTACTTC. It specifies CASSSGTGELDQYF.

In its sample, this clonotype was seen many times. CDR3 coding DNA: TGCGCCAGCAGTGAAGTACCGGGACTAGCTCGCCATGAGCAGTTCTTC. It codes for CASSEVPGLARHEQFF. The rearrangement joins TRBV10-2 to TRBJ2-1; 9 bases are a match to TRBD2. The V and J ends lost 3 bases and 8 bases, in that order; junction bases with no gene match: 11. CDR1 and CDR2 from the germline V gene are WSHSY and SAAADI. The CDR3 totals 16 residues.

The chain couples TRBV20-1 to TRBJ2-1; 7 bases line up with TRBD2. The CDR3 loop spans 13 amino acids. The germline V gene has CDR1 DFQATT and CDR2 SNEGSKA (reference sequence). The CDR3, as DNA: TGCAGCCTTGTCGGGGAGGGGCGAAATGAGCAGTTCTTC. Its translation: CSLVGEGRNEQFF.

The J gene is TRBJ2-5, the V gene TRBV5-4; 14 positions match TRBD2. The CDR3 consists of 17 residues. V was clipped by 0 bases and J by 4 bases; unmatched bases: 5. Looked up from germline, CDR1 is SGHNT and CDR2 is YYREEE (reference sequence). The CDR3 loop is CASSLGTGTSGRETQYF. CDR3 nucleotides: TGTGCCAGCAGCTTGGGAACCGGGACTAGCGGGAGAGAGACCCAGTACTTC.

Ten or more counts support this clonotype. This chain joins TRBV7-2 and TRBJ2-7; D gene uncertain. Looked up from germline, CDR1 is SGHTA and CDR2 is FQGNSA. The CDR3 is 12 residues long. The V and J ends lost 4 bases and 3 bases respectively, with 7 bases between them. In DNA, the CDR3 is TGTGCCAGCAGCTACAATAACTACGAGCAGTACTTC. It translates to CASSYNNYEQYF.

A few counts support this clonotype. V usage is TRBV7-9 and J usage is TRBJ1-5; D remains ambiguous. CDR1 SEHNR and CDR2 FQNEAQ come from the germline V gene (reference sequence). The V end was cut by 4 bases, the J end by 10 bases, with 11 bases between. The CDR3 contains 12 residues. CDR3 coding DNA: TGTGCCAGCAGCTGGCTTCAAGGTCCCCAGCATTTT. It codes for CASSWLQGPQHF.

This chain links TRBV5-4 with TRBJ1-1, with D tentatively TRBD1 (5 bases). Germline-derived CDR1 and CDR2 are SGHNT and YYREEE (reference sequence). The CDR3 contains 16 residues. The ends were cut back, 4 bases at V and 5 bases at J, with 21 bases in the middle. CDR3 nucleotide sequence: TGTGCCAGCAGCAAACCCCCCTGGGGGATAAAGACTGAAGCTTTCTTT. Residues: CASSKPPWGIKTEAFF.

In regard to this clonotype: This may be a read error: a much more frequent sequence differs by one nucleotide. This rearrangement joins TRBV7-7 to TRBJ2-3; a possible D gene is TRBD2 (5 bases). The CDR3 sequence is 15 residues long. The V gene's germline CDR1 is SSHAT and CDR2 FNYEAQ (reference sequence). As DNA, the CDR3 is TGTGCCAGCAGCTTAAGTCTAGCCCACTCAGATATGCAGTATTTT. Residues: CASSLSLAHSDMQYF.

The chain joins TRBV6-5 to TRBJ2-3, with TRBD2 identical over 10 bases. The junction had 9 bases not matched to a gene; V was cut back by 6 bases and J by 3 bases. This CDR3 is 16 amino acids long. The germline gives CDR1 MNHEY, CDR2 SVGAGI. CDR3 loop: CASSAPSGSGTDTQYF. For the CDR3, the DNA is TGTGCCAGCAGCGCCCCTAGCGGGAGTGGGACAGATACGCAGTATTTT.

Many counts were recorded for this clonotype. DNA for the CDR3: TGTGCCAGTAGTATTGTCTTGAACACTGAAGCTTTCTTT. Protein sequence: CASSIVLNTEAFF. J is TRBJ1-1 and V is TRBV19; D unresolved. V gave up 3 bases and J gave up 0 bases, with 5 bases separating them. The CDR3 loop spans 13 amino acids. The germline gives CDR1 LNHDA, CDR2 SQIVND (reference sequence). Variable domain in full (rest from reference TRBV19 and TRBJ1-1): DGGITQSPKYLFRKEGQNVTLSCEQNLNHDAMYWYRQDPGQGLRLIYYSQIVNDFQKGDIAEGYSVSREKKESFPLTVTSAQKNPTAFYLCASSIVLNTEAFFGQGTRLTVV.

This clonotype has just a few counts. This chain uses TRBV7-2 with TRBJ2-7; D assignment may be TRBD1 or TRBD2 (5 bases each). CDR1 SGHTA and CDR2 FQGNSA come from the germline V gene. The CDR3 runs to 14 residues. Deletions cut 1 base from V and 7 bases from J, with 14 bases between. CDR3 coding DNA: TGTGCCAGCAGCTTAGGGGGCGGGCCAAGAGAGCAGTACTTC. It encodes CASSLGGGPREQYF.

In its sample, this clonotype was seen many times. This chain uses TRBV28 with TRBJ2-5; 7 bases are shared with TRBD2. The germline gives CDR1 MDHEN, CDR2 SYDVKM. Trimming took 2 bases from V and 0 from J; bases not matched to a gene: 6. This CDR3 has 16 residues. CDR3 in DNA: TGTGCCAGCAGTTTACTGCTAGCGGAAGACCAAGAGACCCAGTACTTC. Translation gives CASSLLLAEDQETQYF.

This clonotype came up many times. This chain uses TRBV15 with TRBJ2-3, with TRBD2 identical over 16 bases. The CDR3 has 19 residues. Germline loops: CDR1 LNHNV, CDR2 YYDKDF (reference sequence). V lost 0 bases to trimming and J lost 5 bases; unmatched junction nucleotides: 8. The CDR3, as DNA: TGTGCCACCAGCAGAGATTGGGGACTAGCGGGAGGGCCGGTAGATACGCAGTATTTT. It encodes CATSRDWGLAGGPVDTQYF.

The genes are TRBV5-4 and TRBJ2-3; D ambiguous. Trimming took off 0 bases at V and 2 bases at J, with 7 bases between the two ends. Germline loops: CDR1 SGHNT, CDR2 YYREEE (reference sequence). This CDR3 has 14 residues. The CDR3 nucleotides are TGTGCCAGCAGCTTGGCTCACCACACAGATACGCAGTATTTT. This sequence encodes CASSLAHHTDTQYF.

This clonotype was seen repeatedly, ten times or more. The CDR3, as DNA: TGTGCCAGCAGTTACTCAGAGGGGCAGGTTGGAAAACTGTTTTTT. Amino acid sequence: CASSYSEGQVGKLFF. The gene calls are TRBV6-5 and TRBJ1-4, with D perhaps TRBD1 (5 bases). Trimming took off 0 bases at V and 10 bases at J, with 15 bases between the two ends. The CDR3 extends over 15 amino acids. Germline lookup yields CDR1 MNHEY and CDR2 SVGAGI.

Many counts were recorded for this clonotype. The CDR3 is CSARLEKTQYF. As DNA, the CDR3 is TGCAGCGCCCGACTAGAGAAGACCCAGTACTTC. The chain employs TRBV29-1 and TRBJ2-5; a weak D match, TRBD2 (6 bases). CDR1 and CDR2 from the germline V gene are SQVTM and ANQGSEA. CDR3 length: 11 amino acids. With 7 bases removed from V and 6 bases from J, the gap between germline ends came to 12 bases.

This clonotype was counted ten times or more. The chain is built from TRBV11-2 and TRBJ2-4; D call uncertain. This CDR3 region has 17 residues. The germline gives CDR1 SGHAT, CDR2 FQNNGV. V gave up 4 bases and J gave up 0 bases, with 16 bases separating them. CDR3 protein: CASSSMRQYLAKNIQYF. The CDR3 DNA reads TGTGCCAGCAGCTCAATGAGACAATATCTAGCCAAAAACATTCAGTACTTC.

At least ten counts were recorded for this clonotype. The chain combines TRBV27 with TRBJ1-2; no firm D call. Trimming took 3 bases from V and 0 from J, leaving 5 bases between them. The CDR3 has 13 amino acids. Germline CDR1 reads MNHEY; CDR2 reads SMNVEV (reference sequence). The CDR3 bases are TGTGCCAGCAGTTTGAGAGCTAACTATGGCTACACCTTC. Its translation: CASSLRANYGYTF.

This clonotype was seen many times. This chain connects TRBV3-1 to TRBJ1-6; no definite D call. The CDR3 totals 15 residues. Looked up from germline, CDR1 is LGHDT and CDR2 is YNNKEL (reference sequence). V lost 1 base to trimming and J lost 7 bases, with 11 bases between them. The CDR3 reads CASSQGRRENSPLHF. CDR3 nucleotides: TGTGCCAGCAGCCAAGGCAGACGGGAAAATTCACCCCTCCACTTT. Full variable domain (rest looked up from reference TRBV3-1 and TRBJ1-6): DTAVSQTPKYLVTQMGNDKSIKCEQNLGHDTMYWYKQDSKKFLKIMFSYNNKELIINETVPNRFSPKSPDKAHLNLHINSLELGDSAVYFCASSQGRRENSPLHFGNGTRLTVT.

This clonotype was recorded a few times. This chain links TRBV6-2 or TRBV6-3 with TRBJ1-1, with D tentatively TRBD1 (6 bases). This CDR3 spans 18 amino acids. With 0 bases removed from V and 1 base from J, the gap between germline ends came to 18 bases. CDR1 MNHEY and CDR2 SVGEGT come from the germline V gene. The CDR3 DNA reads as TGTGCCAGCAGTTACTCCCCCAGGGGCGGTTGGGGGAACACTGAAGCTTTCTTT. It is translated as CASSYSPRGGWGNTEAFF.